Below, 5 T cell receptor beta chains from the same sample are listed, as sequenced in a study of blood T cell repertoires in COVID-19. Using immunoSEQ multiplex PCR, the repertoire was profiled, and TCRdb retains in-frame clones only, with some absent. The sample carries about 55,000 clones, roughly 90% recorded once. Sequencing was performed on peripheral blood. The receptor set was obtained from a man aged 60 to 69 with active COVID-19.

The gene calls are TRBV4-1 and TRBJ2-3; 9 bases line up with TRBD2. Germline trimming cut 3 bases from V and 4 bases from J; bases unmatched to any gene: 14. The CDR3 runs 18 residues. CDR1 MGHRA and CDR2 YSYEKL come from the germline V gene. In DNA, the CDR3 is TGCGCCAGCAGCCAGTACCCTGTACTAGCGGGTGGGGCAGATACGCAGTATTTT. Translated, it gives CASSQYPVLAGGADTQYF.

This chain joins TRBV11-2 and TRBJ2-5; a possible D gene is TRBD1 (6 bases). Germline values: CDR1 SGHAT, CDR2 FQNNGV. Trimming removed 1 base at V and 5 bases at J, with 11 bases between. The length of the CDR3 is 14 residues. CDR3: CASSLVQGVETQYF. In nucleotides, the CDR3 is TGTGCCAGCAGCTTAGTACAGGGTGTCGAGACCCAGTACTTC.

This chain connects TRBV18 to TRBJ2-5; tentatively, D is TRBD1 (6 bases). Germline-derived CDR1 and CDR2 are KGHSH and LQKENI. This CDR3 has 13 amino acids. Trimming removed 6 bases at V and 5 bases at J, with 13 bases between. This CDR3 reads CASSLGQRETQYF. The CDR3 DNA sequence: TGTGCCAGCTCCCTAGGACAGAGGGAGACCCAGTACTTC.

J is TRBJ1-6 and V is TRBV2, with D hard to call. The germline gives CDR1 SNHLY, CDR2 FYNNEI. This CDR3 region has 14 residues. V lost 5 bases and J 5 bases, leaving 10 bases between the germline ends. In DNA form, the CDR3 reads TGTGCCAGCAGTCAGGACTGGAATAATTCACCCCTCCACTTT. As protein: CASSQDWNNSPLHF.

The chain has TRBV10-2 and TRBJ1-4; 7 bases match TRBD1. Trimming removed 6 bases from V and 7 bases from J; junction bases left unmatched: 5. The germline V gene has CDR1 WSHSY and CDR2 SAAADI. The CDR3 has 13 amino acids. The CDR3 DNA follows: TGCGCCAGCAGCGGGACAGCGGTTGAAAAACTGTTTTTT. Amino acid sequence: CASSGTAVEKLFF.